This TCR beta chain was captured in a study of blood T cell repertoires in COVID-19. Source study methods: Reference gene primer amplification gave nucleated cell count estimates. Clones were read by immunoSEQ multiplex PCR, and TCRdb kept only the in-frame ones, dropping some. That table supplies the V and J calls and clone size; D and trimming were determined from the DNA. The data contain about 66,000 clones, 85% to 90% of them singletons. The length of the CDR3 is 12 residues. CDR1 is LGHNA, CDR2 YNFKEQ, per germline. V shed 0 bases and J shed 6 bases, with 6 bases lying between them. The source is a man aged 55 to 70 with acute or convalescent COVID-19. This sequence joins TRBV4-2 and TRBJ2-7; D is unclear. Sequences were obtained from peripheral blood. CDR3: CASSQEAAEQYF. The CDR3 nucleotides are TGTGCCAGCAGCCAAGAGGCCGCCGAGCAGTACTTC.